This T cell receptor (beta chain) derives from a study of resident and recirculating memory T cells in vitiligo. Details on this clone: What it binds is not known.

Method: immunoSEQ multiplex PCR; TCRdb's copy keeps in-frame clones and lacks some. The table shows roughly 80,000 clones, with under 95% occurring only once. General study points: Different lesions suggested infiltration by different T cell clones.

V was trimmed by 1 base and J by 2 bases, leaving 14 bases between them. The CDR3 runs to 16 residues. The germline V gene encodes CDR1 SGHTA and CDR2 FQGNSA. Stability required unchanged lesions during the previous 6 months. Patients had to be free of confetti depigmentation, indicating active vitiligo. This chain uses TRBV7-2 with TRBJ2-5, with D tentatively TRBD2 (6 bases). The specimen was blood. The TCR sequence derives from a male donor with vitiligo. This chain's CDR3 is CASSLGWGVGQETQYF. DNA for the CDR3: TGTGCCAGCAGCTTAGGGTGGGGGGTAGGGCAAGAGACCCAGTACTTC.